This is a list of T cell receptor beta chains from one sample in a study of blood T cell repertoires in COVID-19. Using immunoSEQ multiplex PCR, the repertoire was profiled, and TCRdb retains in-frame clones only, with some absent. The sample has about 190,000 clones, about 81% seen once. The specimen was peripheral blood. The receptors derive from a man younger than 45 with active or convalescent COVID-19. Each CDR3 is given with its conserved first and last residue. The D gene is left open where the match is weak. Only some rows state a clone size, as once, few, many or a class for expanded clones.

v_gene	d_gene	j_gene	abundance	CDR3aa	CDR3nt
TRBV19	-	TRBJ1-4	-	CASSMGLDLGATNEKLFF	TGTGCCAGTAGTATGGGGCTCGACTTGGGTGCAACTAATGAAAAACTGTTTTTT
TRBV19	TRBD1	TRBJ1-6	-	CASSRDREVSPLHF	TGTGCCAGTAGTAGGGACAGGGAGGTCTCACCCCTCCACTTT
TRBV2	TRBD1	TRBJ2-3	-	CASTRTGGTDTQYF	TGTGCCAGCACCAGGACAGGTGGCACAGATACGCAGTATTTT
TRBV24-1	TRBD1	TRBJ1-5	-	CATSDQGQGNQPQHF	TGTGCCACCAGTGATCAGGGACAGGGGAATCAGCCCCAGCATTTT
TRBV6-2/TRBV6-3	-	TRBJ1-1	-	CASSRDTDTEAFF	TGTGCCAGCAGCCGGGACACGGACACTGAAGCTTTCTTT
TRBV7-9	TRBD2	TRBJ2-5	-	CASSPRRREDSETQYF	TGTGCCAGCAGCCCCCGGAGGCGGGAGGATTCGGAGACCCAGTACTTC
TRBV7-7	-	TRBJ2-2	few	CASSLAGGRTGELFF	TGTGCTAGCAGCTTAGCCGGGGGGCGAACCGGGGAGCTGTTTTTT
TRBV18	-	TRBJ1-5	-	CASSPQIGNQPQHF	TGTGCCAGCTCACCCCAAATAGGCAATCAGCCCCAGCATTTT
TRBV9	-	TRBJ2-2	-	CASSAPGYTGELFF	TGTGCCAGCAGCGCCCCAGGGTACACCGGGGAGCTGTTTTTT
TRBV30	TRBD2	TRBJ2-3	-	CAWNRLAASTDTQYF	TGTGCCTGGAACAGACTAGCGGCTAGCACAGATACGCAGTATTTT
TRBV19	-	TRBJ2-7	-	CASSWQGSYEQYF	TGTGCCAGTAGTTGGCAGGGGAGCTACGAGCAGTACTTC
TRBV18	-	TRBJ2-7	-	CASSPMFRGDEQYF	TGTGCCAGCTCACCAATGTTCAGGGGGGACGAGCAGTACTTC
TRBV11-2	-	TRBJ1-4	-	CASSARVQGNEKLFF	TGTGCCAGCAGCGCTAGGGTGCAGGGGAATGAAAAACTGTTTTTT
TRBV2	-	TRBJ2-3	-	CASSAGTSGPTDTQYF	TGTGCCAGCAGCGCCGGGACAAGCGGCCCCACAGATACGCAGTATTTT
TRBV6-5	-	TRBJ1-2	-	CASRREGNGYTF	TGTGCCAGCAGGAGGGAGGGGAATGGCTACACCTTC
TRBV19	-	TRBJ1-1	-	CASSSFTEAFF	TGTGCCAGTAGTTCTTTCACTGAAGCTTTCTTT
TRBV10-1	TRBD1	TRBJ2-1	few	CASRGQGSDEQFF	TGCGCCAGCAGGGGACAGGGGAGCGATGAGCAGTTCTTC
TRBV6-4	TRBD1	TRBJ1-1	-	CASSPRAGGAGTEAFF	TGTGCCAGCAGTCCCCGGGCAGGGGGCGCCGGGACTGAAGCTTTCTTT
TRBV5-4	-	TRBJ2-3	-	CASSGQGTDTQYF	TGTGCCAGCAGCGGCCAGGGCACAGATACGCAGTATTTT
TRBV9	-	TRBJ1-2	-	CASSIPGRGSSGYTF	TGTGCCAGCAGCATACCGGGACGGGGGAGTTCAGGCTACACCTTC
TRBV7-2	-	TRBJ1-5	-	CASSLALNSNQPQHF	TGTGCCAGCAGCTTAGCCCTAAATAGCAATCAGCCCCAGCATTTT
TRBV2	TRBD1	TRBJ2-7	-	CASSRGQGPYEQYF	TGTGCCAGCAGCCGCGGACAGGGACCCTACGAGCAGTACTTC
TRBV7-2	TRBD2	TRBJ2-2	-	CASSQRGSGNTGELFF	TGTGCCAGCAGCCAGCGGGGTAGCGGGAACACCGGGGAGCTGTTTTTT
TRBV2	TRBD1	TRBJ1-6	-	CASSIWTGVLHF	TGTGCCAGCAGTATATGGACAGGCGTTCTCCACTTT
TRBV19	-	TRBJ1-1	once	CASSPIRGRDTEAFF	TGTGCCAGTAGTCCAATAAGGGGTAGGGACACTGAAGCTTTCTTT
TRBV2	-	TRBJ2-1	few	CASDERTYNEQFF	TGTGCCAGCGACGAGCGCACCTACAATGAGCAGTTCTTC
TRBV19	-	TRBJ1-5	-	CASSIARDQPQHF	TGTGCCAGTAGTATTGCCAGGGATCAGCCCCAGCATTTT
TRBV6-5	-	TRBJ1-4	-	CASSWRGNEKLFF	TGTGCCAGCAGTTGGAGGGGAAATGAAAAACTGTTTTTT
TRBV19	-	TRBJ2-3	few	CASSTGHNRRTDTQYF	TGTGCCAGTAGTACTGGGCATAATCGACGCACAGATACGCAGTATTTT
TRBV7-6	TRBD2	TRBJ2-1	few	CASSPTSQLAGGYNEQFF	TGTGCCAGCAGCCCCACGTCCCAACTAGCGGGAGGGTACAATGAGCAGTTCTTC
TRBV2	-	TRBJ1-3	once	CASTRGSISGNTIYF	TGTGCCAGCACCCGGGGGAGTATCTCTGGAAACACCATATATTTT
TRBV7-8	TRBD1	TRBJ1-5	few	CASRPDRGDSNQPQHF	TGTGCCAGCAGACCGGACAGGGGCGATAGCAATCAGCCCCAGCATTTT
TRBV5-1	-	TRBJ1-2	-	CASSLDREGYTF	TGCGCCAGCAGCCTGGACCGGGAGGGCTACACCTTC
TRBV5-1	-	TRBJ1-1	-	CASSGYSFRMNTEAFF	TGCGCCAGCAGCGGATACAGTTTTCGCATGAACACTGAAGCTTTCTTT
TRBV4-1	TRBD1	TRBJ1-6	-	CASSQLGQGYNSPLHF	TGCGCCAGCAGCCAATTAGGACAGGGCTATAATTCACCCCTCCACTTT
TRBV12-5	TRBD2	TRBJ2-5	-	CASSRGVVERAVLPQETQYF	TGTGCTAGCAGCCGGGGGGTGGTTGAAAGGGCGGTGTTGCCCCAAGAGACCCAGTACTTC